Following are 13 T cell receptor beta chains from one sample sequenced in a study. Via MiXCR, TCRdb re-called the reads, giving one row per CDR3 protein. The table lists roughly 4,500 distinct CDR3 sequences, about 7.8% of them singletons. The sequenced sample was CD4+ T cells from synovial fluid. These TCRs come from a human donor with rheumatoid arthritis.

This clonotype is classed as medium-sized (0.01 to 0.1%). V is TRBV2 and J is TRBJ2-2; D is perhaps TRBD2 (5 bases). Trimming pared 1 base from V and 3 bases from J, leaving 12 bases between. This CDR3 is built from 16 residues. Germline V gives CDR1 SNHLY, CDR2 FYNNEI. The CDR3 loop reads CASSEVRAGYTGELFF. Here the CDR3 DNA reads TGTGCCAGCAGTGAAGTGAGGGCAGGTTACACCGGGGAGCTGTTTTTT.

In its sample, this clonotype is medium-sized. The chain uses TRBV11-3 and TRBJ2-4, with D maybe TRBD1 (5 bases). Trimming removed 5 bases from V and 6 bases from J, with 11 bases in between. Germline loops: CDR1 SGHNT, CDR2 YENEEA. The CDR3 is made up of 13 amino acids. The CDR3 loop reads CASSQGIGNIQYF. The CDR3 DNA is TGTGCCAGCAGCCAGGGAATAGGAAACATTCAGTACTTC.

By share of the sample, this clonotype is medium-sized. The chain has TRBV7-9 and TRBJ1-5, with D possibly TRBD1 on 6 matching bases. Trimming stripped 6 bases from V and 0 bases from J, with 9 bases between. Germline V CDR1 and CDR2: SEHNR, FQNEAQ (reference sequence). The CDR3 contains 14 residues. The DNA of the CDR3 is TGTGCCAGCAGTCGGACAGATAGCAATCAGCCCCAGCATTTT. Its protein product is CASSRTDSNQPQHF. Combining the CDR3 with reference TRBV7-9 and TRBJ1-5 gives the whole variable domain DTGVSQNPRHKITKRGQNVTFRCDPISEHNRLYWYRQTLGQGPEFLTYFQNEAQLEKSRLLSDRFSAERPKGSFSTLEIQRTEQGDSAMYLCASSRTDSNQPQHFGDGTRLSIL.

Judged by abundance, this clonotype is medium-sized. The rearrangement uses TRBV20-1 and TRBJ2-3; TRBD2 matches 10 bases. The CDR3 runs 15 residues. V trimming: 4 bases; J trimming: 2 bases; junction bases outside the gene matches: 6. Germline V lookup: CDR1 DFQATT, CDR2 SNEGSKA (reference sequence). CDR3 in DNA: TGCAGTGCTACCGAGCGGGAGGGTGTCACAGATACGCAGTATTTT. Protein product: CSATEREGVTDTQYF.

By share, this clonotype counts as medium-sized. This chain uses TRBV6-1 with TRBJ2-1; no reliable D call. This CDR3 region has 11 residues. V was cut by 6 bases and J by 6 bases, with 6 bases left in between. Germline V gene sequence: CDR1 MNHNS, CDR2 SASEGT. In DNA form, the CDR3 reads TGTGCCAGCAGACGTCCCAATGAGCAGTTCTTC. Protein product: CASRRPNEQFF.

This clonotype rates as medium-sized. The chain combines TRBV30 with TRBJ2-7, with 9 nucleotides matching TRBD1. Germline V gives CDR1 GTSNPN, CDR2 SVGIG (reference sequence). V lost 2 bases, J lost 4 bases, and 6 bases stayed unmatched. CDR3 size: 14 residues. CDR3 in amino acids: CAWSQGTGLYEQYF. In DNA, the CDR3 is TGTGCCTGGAGTCAGGGGACAGGGTTATACGAGCAGTACTTC.

A word on this clonotype: This may stem from a read error, because a much larger clone lies one nucleotide away. This rearrangement joins TRBV3-1 to TRBJ2-5; 7 nucleotides align to TRBD1. The CDR3 is 14 amino acids. In germline, CDR1 is LGHDT, CDR2 YNNKEL (reference sequence). V lost 1 base and J lost 7; bases outside the gene matches: 6. The CDR3 DNA reads as TGTGCCAGCAGCCAAGGGCCAGGGGGAGTGACCCAGTACTTC. Amino acids: CASSQGPGGVTQYF.

This clonotype rates as medium-sized. The chain carries TRBV11-2 and TRBJ1-1; maybe TRBD1 (6 bases). This CDR3 region has 13 residues. CDR1 and CDR2 (germline): SGHAT, FQNNGV. Trimming removed 5 bases at V and 4 bases at J, with 11 bases between. CDR3 sequence: CASSPTGITEAFF. The CDR3 DNA reads TGTGCCAGCAGCCCTACAGGGATCACTGAAGCTTTCTTT.

This clonotype qualifies as medium-sized. This chain's CDR3 is CASSLGLVGELFF. Written as DNA, the CDR3 is TGTGCCAGCAGCTTAGGGTTGGTCGGGGAGCTGTTTTTT. The V and J genes are TRBV7-3 and TRBJ2-2; D gene uncertain. Germline assignment: CDR1 SGHTA and CDR2 FQGTGA. Between the trimmed V and J ends, which lost 2 bases and 7 bases, there was a span of 8 bases. The CDR3 totals 13 residues.

This clonotype ranks as medium-sized. The chain joins TRBV12-5 to TRBJ2-5; D not resolved. The CDR3 sequence is 13 residues long. The germline CDR1 and CDR2 sequences are LGHNT and FRNRAP. The V and J ends lost 1 base and 5 bases respectively, with 8 bases between them. CDR3 nucleotide sequence: TGTGCTAGTGGTTTGGGGATCGGGGAGACCCAGTACTTC. It codes for CASGLGIGETQYF.

This clonotype has a count of ten or more. The chain couples TRBV3-1 to TRBJ2-5, with 9 bases aligning to TRBD1. In germline, CDR1 is LGHDT, CDR2 YNNKEL (reference sequence). The V gene end was trimmed by 3 bases and the J gene end by 7 bases; junction bases not matched to a gene: 15. This CDR3 region has 17 residues. The CDR3 coding sequence is TGTGCCAGCAGCCAGCCCGGGACAGGGATTGCGTCTGGGACCCAGTACTTC. Translated: CASSQPGTGIASGTQYF.

This clonotype is classed as medium-sized (0.01 to 0.1%). The CDR3 spells CASSLGLLASRYNEQFF. CDR3 nucleotide sequence: TGTGCCAGCAGCTTGGGGCTCCTAGCGTCTAGATACAATGAGCAGTTCTTC. V is TRBV5-4 and J is TRBJ2-1; maybe TRBD2 (6 bases). The germline V and J ends were trimmed by 0 bases and 4 bases, with 17 bases remaining between them. Germline-derived CDR1 and CDR2 are SGHNT and YYREEE (reference sequence). This CDR3 has 17 residues.

At least ten counts were recorded for this clonotype. The chain combines TRBV6-1 with TRBJ2-1, with TRBD1 matching 11 bases. Germline trimming cut 7 bases from V and 2 bases from J; bases unmatched to any gene: 10. Per germline, CDR1 MNHNS and CDR2 SASEGT. The CDR3 has 17 residues. DNA for the CDR3: TGTGCCAGCACCCCCTCCAGGACAGGGGGCGCCTACAATGAGCAGTTCTTC. It specifies CASTPSRTGGAYNEQFF.